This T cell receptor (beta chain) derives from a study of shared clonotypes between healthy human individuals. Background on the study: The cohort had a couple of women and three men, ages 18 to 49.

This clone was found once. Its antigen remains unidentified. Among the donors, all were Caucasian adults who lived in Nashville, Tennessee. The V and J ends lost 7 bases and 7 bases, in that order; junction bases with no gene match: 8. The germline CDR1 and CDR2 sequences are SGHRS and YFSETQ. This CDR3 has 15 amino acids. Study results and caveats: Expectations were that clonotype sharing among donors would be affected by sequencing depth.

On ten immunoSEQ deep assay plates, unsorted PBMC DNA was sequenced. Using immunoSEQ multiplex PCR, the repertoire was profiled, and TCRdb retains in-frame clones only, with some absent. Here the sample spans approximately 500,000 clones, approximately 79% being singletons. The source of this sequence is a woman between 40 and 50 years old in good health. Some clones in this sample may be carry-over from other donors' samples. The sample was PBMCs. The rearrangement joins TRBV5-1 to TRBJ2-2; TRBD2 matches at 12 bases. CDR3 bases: TGCGCCAGCCGAGAGACTAGCGGGAGTGTCGGGGAGCTGTTTTTT. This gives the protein CASRETSGSVGELFF.